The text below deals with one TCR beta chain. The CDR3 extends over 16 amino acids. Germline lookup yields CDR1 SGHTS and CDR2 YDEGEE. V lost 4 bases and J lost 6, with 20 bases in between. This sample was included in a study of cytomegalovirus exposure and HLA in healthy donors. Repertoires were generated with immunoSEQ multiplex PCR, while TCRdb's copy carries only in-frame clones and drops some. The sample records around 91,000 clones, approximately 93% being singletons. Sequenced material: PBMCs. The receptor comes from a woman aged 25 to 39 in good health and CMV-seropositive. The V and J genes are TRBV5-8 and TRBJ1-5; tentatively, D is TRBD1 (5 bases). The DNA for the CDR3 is TGTGCCAGCAGCCCACCCTTTGTGGGGGGGTTTCAGCCCCAGCATTTT. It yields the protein CASSPPFVGGFQPQHF.